In this sample, the clone carrying this TCR beta chain turned up once. The data derive from a study of blood T cell repertoires in COVID-19. Measured with immunoSEQ multiplex PCR; TCRdb has only the in-frame clones, and not every one. In the table there are roughly 100,000 clones, around 84% of which are singletons. The germline V gene encodes CDR1 GTSNPN and CDR2 SVGIG (reference sequence). With 2 bases removed from V and 3 bases from J, the gap between germline ends came to 8 bases. This CDR3 has 14 amino acids. This sequence was found in a man aged 45-65 years with active or convalescent COVID-19. Sequencing was carried out using peripheral blood. The chain employs TRBV30 and TRBJ1-6; no clear D gene. For the CDR3, the DNA is TGTGCCTGGAGTAAGGGAGACTATAATTCACCCCTCCACTTT. It encodes CAWSKGDYNSPLHF.